This T cell receptor beta chain was recorded in a study of blood T cell repertoires in COVID-19. Study summary: The study drew acute and convalescent COVID-19 samples from the United States, Italy and Spain. Sources were T cells, B-cell-depleted T cells, or PBMCs; the material itself was cDNA or gDNA.

Authors' methods: Reference gene primer amplification gave nucleated cell count estimates. Repertoires were generated with immunoSEQ multiplex PCR, while TCRdb's copy carries only in-frame clones and drops some. The D gene and trimming were derived from the DNA, and the V and J assignments and clone size from that table. The sample has roughly 100,000 clones, about four fifths seen once. V was shortened by 4 bases and J by 0 bases, with 8 bases between the two germline ends. Germline values: CDR1 SGHDT, CDR2 YYEEEE. This CDR3 has 14 residues. The sequence was collected from a woman aged 80 or older with acute or convalescent COVID-19. The sequencing sample was made of peripheral blood. The V gene is TRBV5-6, the J gene TRBJ2-1; D is uncertain. CDR3 residues: CASSVISSYNEQFF. CDR3 sequence (DNA): TGTGCCAGCAGCGTGATTAGCTCCTACAATGAGCAGTTCTTC.